A single sample gave rise to the 28 T cell receptor beta chains below, sequenced in a study of T cell changes during pregnancy in multiple sclerosis (dated by TCRdb to the late 2010s). The library was prepared using the immunoSEQ multiplex PCR assay. TCRdb took over this immuneACCESS table, retaining in-frame rearrangements with V and J assigned. Such tables are incomplete; in checked studies, under half of the missing clones stem from an unresolved V gene, and the remainder is unexplained. The sample has roughly 38,000 clones on record, roughly nine tenths of them singletons. Jointly, the top ten make up 0.7% to 1% of the sample. This material consisted of CD4+ T cells from peripheral blood mononuclear cells, taken before pregnancy. These receptor sequences come from a female donor with multiple sclerosis, enrolled in a pregnancy study.

The rearrangement joins TRBV28 to TRBJ1-2; TRBD1 aligns across 7 bases. V lost 7 bases to trimming and J lost 7 bases; unmatched junction nucleotides: 15. Germline loops: CDR1 MDHEN, CDR2 SYDVKM. The CDR3 totals 15 residues. The chain's CDR3 is CASIRSRGRWRGYTF. The CDR3 nucleotides read TGTGCCAGCATTAGGAGTAGGGGGCGATGGCGTGGCTACACCTTC.

The rearrangement links TRBV9 to TRBJ2-7; a possible D gene is TRBD2 (5 bases). The V and J ends lost 3 bases and 4 bases respectively, with 20 bases between them. The CDR3 covers 16 residues. Germline V gene lookup returns CDR1 SGDLS and CDR2 YYNGEE. CDR3 sequence (DNA): TGTGCCAGCAGCGCAACCCTACTAGGAGGAGTATACGAGCAGTACTTC. Protein sequence: CASSATLLGGVYEQYF.

V usage is TRBV6-1 and J usage is TRBJ2-5, with TRBD1 matching over 7 bases. V lost 4 bases to trimming and J lost 1 base; unmatched junction nucleotides: 6. This CDR3 contains 15 residues. Per the germline V gene, CDR1 is MNHNS and CDR2 is SASEGT. For the CDR3, the DNA is TGTGCCAGCAGTGTATCCACAGGGGTCCAAGAGACCCAGTACTTC. Amino acid sequence: CASSVSTGVQETQYF.

This chain links TRBV10-3 with TRBJ2-1; 7 nucleotides agree with TRBD1. The germline CDR1 and CDR2 sequences are ENHRY and SYGVKD. V lost 0 bases, J lost 2 bases, and 4 bases stayed unmatched. The CDR3 is made up of 16 amino acids. The CDR3 sequence is CAISESTGMTYNEQFF. In nucleotides, the CDR3 is TGTGCCATCAGTGAGTCGACAGGGATGACCTACAATGAGCAGTTCTTC.

This chain links TRBV27 with TRBJ1-1; a weak D match, TRBD1 (6 bases). CDR1 is MNHEY and CDR2 is SMNVEV in the germline V gene (reference sequence). The V end lost 6 bases, the J end lost 5 bases, and 22 bases lay between the germline ends. This CDR3 is built from 16 residues. The CDR3 protein is CASRPARDTPSTEAFF. CDR3 sequence (DNA): TGTGCCAGCAGGCCGGCTCGGGACACTCCGTCAACTGAAGCTTTCTTT.

This clone was observed a handful of times. The chain joins TRBV5-8 to TRBJ1-4; D unclear. Germline CDR1 and CDR2: SGHTS and YDEGEE. This CDR3 is built from 15 residues. Trimming cost V 4 bases and J 6 bases, with 16 bases left between them. The CDR3 loop reads CASSQVGGAYEKLFF. The CDR3 DNA follows: TGTGCCAGCAGCCAGGTTGGTGGCGCGTATGAAAAACTGTTTTTT.

This chain joins TRBV27 and TRBJ2-5, with 9 bases lining up with TRBD1. The germline V gene has CDR1 MNHEY and CDR2 SMNVEV (reference sequence). The CDR3 runs 15 residues. The junction had 7 bases not matched to a gene; V was cut back by 6 bases and J by 2 bases. The CDR3 DNA sequence: TGTGCCAGCAGCTCCAACAGGGGGCGGCAAGAGACCCAGTACTTC. Translation gives CASSSNRGRQETQYF.

V is TRBV27 and J is TRBJ2-1, with D unresolved. The ends were cut back, 3 bases at V and 4 bases at J, with 7 bases in the middle. Germline V lookup: CDR1 MNHEY, CDR2 SMNVEV (reference sequence). The length of the CDR3 is 13 residues. CDR3 loop: CASSFSRYNEQFF. The CDR3 nucleotides read TGTGCCAGCAGTTTTAGCCGATACAATGAGCAGTTCTTC.

V gene TRBV5-1 combines with J gene TRBJ2-3; possibly TRBD2 for D (5 bases). In germline, CDR1 is SGHRS, CDR2 YFSETQ. The V end was cut by 2 bases, the J end by 5 bases, with 6 bases between. This CDR3 region has 12 residues. This CDR3 reads CASSFGRDTQYF. The DNA of the CDR3 is TGCGCCAGCAGCTTTGGGAGAGATACGCAGTATTTT.

CDR3 coding DNA: TGTGCCAGCAGCCCACGGACAGGGGCGAACGAGCAGTACTTC. It codes for CASSPRTGANEQYF. The V call is TRBV7-2, the J call TRBJ2-7; TRBD1 matches 9 bases. The CDR3 length is 14 residues. The junction had 7 bases not matched to a gene; V was cut back by 5 bases and J by 5 bases. Germline V gene data show CDR1 as SGHTA and CDR2 as FQGNSA.

This rearrangement joins TRBV5-1 to TRBJ2-1, with 7 bases that match TRBD1. The CDR3 length is 14 residues. The trim removed 0 bases at V and 6 bases at J, leaving 3 bases unmatched. CDR1 is SGHRS, CDR2 YFSETQ, per germline. In DNA, the CDR3 is TGCGCCAGCAGCTTGGGGGACAGCCTCAATGAGCAGTTCTTC. Protein product: CASSLGDSLNEQFF.

This clone appeared once. The genes are TRBV5-8 and TRBJ2-1; 9 nucleotides agree with TRBD1. The CDR3 covers 15 residues. The ends lost 6 bases at V and 2 bases at J; junction bases unmatched: 6. The germline V gene encodes CDR1 SGHTS and CDR2 YDEGEE. CDR3 loop: CASMRGTGPYNEQFF. In DNA form, the CDR3 reads TGTGCCAGCATGCGGGGGACAGGGCCCTACAATGAGCAGTTCTTC.

The chain combines TRBV4-2 with TRBJ2-1; D is unclear. This CDR3 is built from 15 residues. Looked up from germline, CDR1 is LGHNA and CDR2 is YNFKEQ. V shed 0 bases and J shed 2 bases, with 8 bases lying between them. The CDR3 spells CASSQDVSAYNEQFF. DNA for the CDR3: TGTGCCAGCAGCCAAGATGTCTCTGCCTACAATGAGCAGTTCTTC.

J is TRBJ2-7 and V is TRBV6-5; 13 nucleotides align to TRBD2. The CDR3 runs to 16 residues. V lost 0 bases, J lost 6 bases, and 5 bases stayed unmatched. The germline CDR1 and CDR2 sequences are MNHEY and SVGAGI. CDR3 sequence: CASSYSVGLAGPEQYF. The DNA of the CDR3 is TGTGCCAGCAGTTACTCGGTGGGACTAGCGGGGCCCGAGCAGTACTTC.

The gene calls are TRBV28 and TRBJ2-7; D gene unclear. Looked up from germline, CDR1 is MDHEN and CDR2 is SYDVKM. Trimming removed 2 bases from V and 7 bases from J, with 12 bases in between. The CDR3 sequence is 13 residues long. The CDR3 nucleotides are TGTGCCAGCAGTTTAACGAAGCCCTGGGAGCAGTACTTC. Translating it yields CASSLTKPWEQYF. Full variable domain (rest looked up from reference TRBV28 and TRBJ2-7): DVKVTQSSRYLVKRTGEKVFLECVQDMDHENMFWYRQDPGLGLRLIYFSYDVKMKEKGDIPEGYSVSREKKERFSLILESASTNQTSMYLCASSLTKPWEQYFGPGTRLTVT.

This chain joins TRBV7-2 and TRBJ2-1; D is ambiguous. V was clipped by 7 bases and J by 0 bases, with 10 bases between them. The germline V gene encodes CDR1 SGHTA and CDR2 FQGNSA. This CDR3 is built from 14 residues. The CDR3, as DNA: TGTGCCAGCACCCTGCTTAGCTCCTACAATGAGCAGTTCTTC. Its translation is CASTLLSSYNEQFF.

This chain connects TRBV29-1 to TRBJ2-7, with TRBD1 matching 9 bases. This CDR3 region has 14 residues. J gave up 0 bases and V 1 base, and 1 base lay outside the gene matches. Per the germline V gene, CDR1 is SQVTM and CDR2 is ANQGSEA. CDR3 sequence reads: CSVEGTGDSYEQYF. CDR3 DNA sequence: TGCAGCGTTGAAGGGACAGGGGACTCCTACGAGCAGTACTTC.

The CDR3 sequence is CATREDSPYGYTF. For the CDR3, the DNA is TGTGCCACCCGGGAGGACAGTCCGTATGGCTACACCTTC. The chain has TRBV28 and TRBJ1-2; maybe TRBD1 (6 bases). The ends were cut back, 10 bases at V and 5 bases at J, with 17 bases in the middle. Germline assignment: CDR1 MDHEN and CDR2 SYDVKM. The CDR3 contains 13 residues.

The chain is built from TRBV2 and TRBJ2-1; D is perhaps TRBD2 (6 bases). This CDR3 has 15 amino acids. Germline lookup yields CDR1 SNHLY and CDR2 FYNNEI. Trimming took 3 bases from V and 7 from J, leaving 16 bases between them. The CDR3 spells CASSEGGWKGNEQFF. In DNA, the CDR3 is TGTGCCAGCAGTGAGGGGGGTTGGAAAGGGAATGAGCAGTTCTTC.

This rearrangement joins TRBV15 to TRBJ1-1; 9 nucleotides align to TRBD1. Germline-derived CDR1 and CDR2 are LNHNV and YYDKDF (reference sequence). This CDR3 is 16 amino acids long. The trim removed 1 base at V and 1 base at J, leaving 4 bases unmatched. In DNA, the CDR3 is TGTGCCACCAGCAGAGGGACAGGGGCTTCGAACACTGAAGCTTTCTTT. Translating it yields CATSRGTGASNTEAFF.

The rearrangement joins TRBV19 to TRBJ2-1, with a possible D match to TRBD1 (6 bases). Germline CDR1 is LNHDA and CDR2 is SQIVND (reference sequence). This CDR3 contains 12 residues. The V end lost 6 bases, the J end lost 6 bases, and 9 bases lay between the germline ends. The CDR3 coding sequence is TGTGCCAGTAGCTCGACAGGCAATGAGCAGTTCTTC. This translates into CASSSTGNEQFF.

In its sample, this clone ranks as medium-sized. The rearrangement uses TRBV29-1 and TRBJ1-1; D is unresolved. The CDR3 contains 14 residues. V was trimmed by 6 bases and J by 1 base, leaving 15 bases between them. The germline gives CDR1 SQVTM, CDR2 ANQGSEA. As DNA, the CDR3 is TGCAGCGTAAGGGTCGGACGGGGGAACACTGAAGCTTTCTTT. It translates to CSVRVGRGNTEAFF.

This chain joins TRBV27 and TRBJ2-1, with TRBD2 identical over 9 bases. Germline V lookup: CDR1 MNHEY, CDR2 SMNVEV (reference sequence). The V and J ends lost 3 bases and 7 bases, in that order; junction bases with no gene match: 10. The CDR3 covers 16 residues. The CDR3 sequence is CASSFSGLAPGNEQFF. CDR3 DNA: TGTGCCAGCAGTTTTTCGGGACTAGCCCCGGGAAATGAGCAGTTCTTC.

CDR3 sequence reads: CASSLGTKQGVAEQFF. The CDR3 bases are TGTGCCAGCAGTTTAGGGACGAAGCAGGGGGTAGCTGAGCAGTTCTTC. V and J are TRBV28 and TRBJ2-1; TRBD1 aligns across 7 bases. The germline V gene encodes CDR1 MDHEN and CDR2 SYDVKM. The V and J ends lost 2 bases and 9 bases, in that order; junction bases with no gene match: 13. The CDR3 length is 16 residues.

This clone was observed a single time. The chain employs TRBV10-3 and TRBJ2-7, with TRBD2 matching over 8 bases. Trimming at V came to 3 bases and at J to 3 bases, leaving 10 bases not matched to a gene. Germline V gene data show CDR1 as ENHRY and CDR2 as SYGVKD. The CDR3 has 16 residues. CDR3 amino acids: CAISDTPSGRHYEQYF. The CDR3, as DNA: TGTGCCATCAGTGATACGCCTAGCGGGCGGCACTACGAGCAGTACTTC.

The chain couples TRBV27 to TRBJ2-2; 7 bases map to TRBD2. Trimming cost V 6 bases and J 5 bases; bases outside gene matches: 12. The CDR3 runs to 16 residues. Germline V gene data show CDR1 as MNHEY and CDR2 as SMNVEV (reference sequence). CDR3 DNA sequence: TGTGCCAGCAGCACATGGGAGTGGCGGGGGACCGGGGAGCTGTTTTTT. Translation gives CASSTWEWRGTGELFF.

This chain links TRBV2 with TRBJ1-1; 7 nucleotides match TRBD1. Germline trimming cut 0 bases from V and 5 bases from J; bases unmatched to any gene: 18. The CDR3 is 19 amino acids. CDR1 is SNHLY, CDR2 FYNNEI, per germline. The CDR3 reads CASSEALGGLTGTKTEAFF. DNA for the CDR3: TGTGCCAGCAGTGAAGCCCTTGGTGGGTTGACAGGGACGAAGACTGAAGCTTTCTTT.

The V and J genes are TRBV6-1 and TRBJ1-2; 7 bases are shared with TRBD1. The CDR3 runs 15 residues. CDR1 is MNHNS, CDR2 SASEGT, per germline. V shed 6 bases and J 7 bases; nucleotides not matched to a gene: 14. The CDR3 loop reads CASRHEPTGMGGYTF. In nucleotides, the CDR3 is TGTGCCAGCAGGCACGAGCCGACAGGGATGGGTGGCTACACCTTC.